The 23 T cell receptor beta chains below were found in one sample sequenced in a study of T cells in Graves' hyperthyroidism and ophthalmopathy. There were TCR beta CDR3 regions amplified from RNA transcripts. HTBI primers were the set used in a first-round RT-PCR of the TCR CDR3. TCRdb reprocessed the multiplex PCR reads via MiXCR and lists one record per CDR3 protein. The table lists 300,000 to 450,000 distinct CDR3 sequences, approximately 15% of them singletons. The material sequenced was blood. The receptors shown here come from a woman under 40 with Graves' hyperthyroidism.

This clonotype was detected only once. The rearrangement uses TRBV5-4 and TRBJ2-2, with a tentative D call TRBD2 (7 bases). With 0 bases removed from V and 6 bases from J, the gap between germline ends came to 15 bases. The CDR3 extends over 16 amino acids. Germline CDR1 is SGHNT and CDR2 is YYREEE (reference sequence). This CDR3 reads CASSLAGGLKAGELFF. DNA of the CDR3: TGTGCCAGCAGCTTGGCCGGGGGGCTTAAAGCCGGGGAGCTGTTTTTT.

This clonotype was seen only a few times. The rearrangement links TRBV7-2 to TRBJ2-7, with D tentatively TRBD1 (6 bases). The CDR3 has 15 residues. The ends were cut back, 5 bases at V and 4 bases at J, with 18 bases in the middle. Germline loops: CDR1 SGHTA, CDR2 FQGNSA. CDR3 amino acids: CASSRFNREQYEQYF. CDR3 nucleotides: TGTGCCAGCAGCAGATTTAACAGGGAGCAGTACGAGCAGTACTTC. The variable domain in full, completed from reference TRBV7-2 and TRBJ2-7, reads GAGVSQSPSNKVTEKGKDVELRCDPISGHTALYWYRQSLGQGLEFLIYFQGNSAPDKSGLPSDRFSAERTGGSVSTLTIQRTQQEDSAVYLCASSRFNREQYEQYFGPGTRLTVT.

Remarks on this clonotype: A much larger clone sits a single nucleotide away, making a read error possible. This chain connects TRBV30 to TRBJ1-5; the D is unclear. The CDR3 has 12 residues. Looked up from germline, CDR1 is GTSNPN and CDR2 is SVGIG (reference sequence). The CDR3 here is CAWGLGNRPQHF. DNA of the CDR3: TGTGCCTGGGGTTTAGGAAATCGGCCCCAGCATTTT. The full variable domain, completed using reference TRBV30 and TRBJ1-5, is SQTIHQWPATLVQPVGSPLSLECTVEGTSNPNLYWYRQAAGRGLQLLFYSVGIGQISSEVPQNLSASRPQDRQFILSSKKLLLSDSGFYLCAWGLGNRPQHFGDGTRLSIL.

This clonotype turned up a few times. The rearrangement uses TRBV4-1 and TRBJ2-5; D unclear. The germline V and J ends were trimmed by 1 base and 4 bases, with 10 bases remaining between them. The CDR3 loop spans 14 amino acids. Germline assignment: CDR1 MGHRA and CDR2 YSYEKL. The CDR3 reads CASSQVPLLETQYF. Here the CDR3 DNA reads TGCGCCAGCAGCCAAGTACCGTTGTTAGAGACCCAGTACTTC.

The chain recombines TRBV25-1 with TRBJ1-6; D unclear. Trimming pared 4 bases from V and 0 bases from J, leaving 10 bases between. This CDR3 has 16 amino acids. The germline V gene has CDR1 MGHDK and CDR2 SYGVNS. Here the CDR3 reads CASSAHPSSYNSPLHF. The CDR3 bases are TGTGCCAGCAGTGCCCACCCAAGCTCCTATAATTCACCCCTCCACTTT. Full variable domain (remainder filled in from reference TRBV25-1 and TRBJ1-6): EADIYQTPRYLVIGTGKKITLECSQTMGHDKMYWYQQDPGMELHLIHYSYGVNSTEKGDLSSESTVSRIRTEHFPLTLESARPSHTSQYLCASSAHPSSYNSPLHFGNGTRLTVT.

The rearrangement joins TRBV6-1 to TRBJ2-7; 10 nucleotides match TRBD2. The CDR3 contains 16 residues. Germline V gene data show CDR1 as MNHNS and CDR2 as SASEGT. The V and J ends lost 5 bases and 6 bases, in that order; junction bases with no gene match: 13. The CDR3 sequence: CASSYARAGGVREQYF. The DNA for the CDR3 is TGTGCCAGCAGTTACGCGCGAGCGGGAGGGGTCCGCGAGCAGTACTTC.

This clonotype was detected ten times or more. CDR3 sequence (DNA): TGTGCCAGCAGCAGGCAGGGAAGTACTGAAGCTTTCTTT. Its translation: CASSRQGSTEAFF. The chain uses TRBV6-1 and TRBJ1-1, with a weak D call TRBD1 (5 bases). V was cut by 6 bases and J by 5 bases, with 13 bases left in between. CDR1 is MNHNS, CDR2 SASEGT, per germline. The CDR3 is made up of 13 amino acids.

This clonotype was found a few times. The chain recombines TRBV7-9 with TRBJ1-1; weak D call: TRBD1 (5 bases). V lost 5 bases and J lost 1, with 17 bases in between. The CDR3 is 16 residues long. The germline CDR1 and CDR2 sequences are SEHNR and FQNEAQ (reference sequence). CDR3 loop: CASSPSGGQRNTEAFF. DNA of the CDR3: TGTGCCAGCAGCCCCTCGGGGGGTCAGAGGAACACTGAAGCTTTCTTT.

This clonotype showed up many times. The V call is TRBV28, the J call TRBJ1-2, with D unresolved. This CDR3 comprises 12 residues. V was shortened by 5 bases and J by 5 bases, with 9 bases between the two germline ends. Germline lookup yields CDR1 MDHEN and CDR2 SYDVKM. The DNA of the CDR3 is TGTGCCAGCAGTCCCCTCAAATATGGCTACACCTTC. Protein product: CASSPLKYGYTF.

This clonotype was counted between two and nine times. The chain has TRBV2 and TRBJ2-1; no clear D gene. Trimming stripped 11 bases from V and 10 bases from J, with 15 bases between. The CDR3 runs to 11 residues. Germline V gives CDR1 SNHLY, CDR2 FYNNEI. The CDR3 nucleotides are TGTGCCTGTCAATCCGGGTACGAGCAGTTCTTC. Translated: CACQSGYEQFF.

This clonotype has only a few counts. The chain carries TRBV20-1 and TRBJ1-5; 7 nucleotides agree with TRBD1. CDR3 length: 14 amino acids. Germline lookup yields CDR1 DFQATT and CDR2 SNEGSKA (reference sequence). After removal of 3 bases from V and 7 bases from J, the junction contained 9 bases not matched to a gene. CDR3 in amino acids: CSASPAGGRQPQHF. The CDR3 nucleotides are TGCAGTGCTAGTCCTGCAGGGGGGAGACAGCCCCAGCATTTT.

In this sample, this clonotype turned up many times. The V gene is TRBV28, the J gene TRBJ2-1, with 8 bases that match TRBD1. V was clipped by 3 bases and J by 6 bases; unmatched bases: 7. The CDR3 has 15 amino acids. CDR1 is MDHEN and CDR2 is SYDVKM in the germline V gene. In nucleotides, the CDR3 is TGTGCCAGCAGTTTCGGGGACAGGCAAGCCAATGAGCAGTTCTTC. Protein: CASSFGDRQANEQFF.

Many counts were recorded for this clonotype. The rearrangement links TRBV7-9 to TRBJ2-2; no clear D gene. The CDR3 spans 15 residues. Trimming removed 1 base from V and 2 bases from J, with 8 bases in between. Germline CDR1 and CDR2: SEHNR and FQNEAQ (reference sequence). This CDR3 is CASSLVALNTGELFF. The CDR3, as DNA: TGTGCCAGCAGCTTAGTTGCCCTTAACACCGGGGAGCTGTTTTTT.

This clonotype was counted many times. The gene calls are TRBV28 and TRBJ2-1; a weak D match, TRBD2 (6 bases). Trimming stripped 4 bases from V and 7 bases from J, with 11 bases between. CDR3 size: 13 residues. Germline V lookup: CDR1 MDHEN, CDR2 SYDVKM. The CDR3: CASSWGLINEQFF. The CDR3, as DNA: TGTGCCAGCAGTTGGGGACTCATTAATGAGCAGTTCTTC. The full variable domain, its missing parts supplied by reference TRBV28 and TRBJ2-1, is DVKVTQSSRYLVKRTGEKVFLECVQDMDHENMFWYRQDPGLGLRLIYFSYDVKMKEKGDIPEGYSVSREKKERFSLILESASTNQTSMYLCASSWGLINEQFFGPGTRLTVL.

This chain uses TRBV29-1 with TRBJ2-1, with unresolved D. The CDR3 runs to 14 residues. Germline CDR1 SQVTM, CDR2 ANQGSEA. The V end was cut by 4 bases, the J end by 2 bases, with 12 bases between. This CDR3 reads CSVGDPRAYNEQFF. The CDR3 DNA reads TGCAGCGTTGGAGATCCCCGGGCCTACAATGAGCAGTTCTTC.

This clonotype was counted between two and nine times. The chain uses TRBV7-9 and TRBJ1-1; D is unclear. The CDR3 covers 13 residues. Trimming cost V 1 base and J 4 bases, with 7 bases left between them. Germline V lookup: CDR1 SEHNR, CDR2 FQNEAQ (reference sequence). Here the CDR3 DNA reads TGTGCCAGCAGCTTAGTGGCGTCCACTGAAGCTTTCTTT. It codes for CASSLVASTEAFF.

The chain recombines TRBV5-5 with TRBJ2-7; the D gene is possibly TRBD1 (5 bases). The CDR3 is 16 residues long. Germline CDR1 reads SGHKS; CDR2 reads YYEKEE (reference sequence). The V end lost 1 base, the J end lost 3 bases, and 17 bases lay between the germline ends. The CDR3 is CASSLTQGRLGYEQYF. DNA for the CDR3: TGTGCCAGCAGCTTGACTCAGGGCCGCCTGGGCTACGAGCAGTACTTC. Looking up the rest from reference TRBV5-5 and TRBJ2-7 gives the full variable domain: DAGVTQSPTHLIKTRGQQVTLRCSPISGHKSVSWYQQVLGQGPQFIFQYYEKEERGRGNFPDRFSARQFPNYSSELNVNALLLGDSALYLCASSLTQGRLGYEQYFGPGTRLTVT.

The chain links TRBV7-8 to TRBJ2-5; possibly TRBD1 for D (6 bases). V was shortened by 6 bases and J by 0 bases, with 14 bases between the two germline ends. Per the germline V gene, CDR1 is SGHVS and CDR2 is FQNEAQ. The CDR3 is 15 residues long. The CDR3 sequence is CASRTGAGDQETQYF. As DNA, the CDR3 is TGTGCCAGCAGGACCGGGGCAGGGGACCAAGAGACCCAGTACTTC.

V and J are TRBV19 and TRBJ2-5; the D gene is possibly TRBD1 (6 bases). Looked up from germline, CDR1 is LNHDA and CDR2 is SQIVND (reference sequence). V lost 4 bases and J lost 5, with 14 bases in between. This CDR3 is built from 14 residues. The CDR3 region is CASSNTGLRETQYF. CDR3 DNA sequence: TGTGCCAGTAGTAACACAGGGCTCCGGGAGACCCAGTACTTC.

In this sample, this clonotype turned up many times. The chain employs TRBV5-5 and TRBJ1-1; TRBD1 matches 7 bases. CDR1 SGHKS and CDR2 YYEKEE come from the germline V gene (reference sequence). V trimming: 3 bases; J trimming: 8 bases; junction bases outside the gene matches: 4. The CDR3 sequence is 12 residues long. This chain's CDR3 is CASSSIQGEAFF. Here the CDR3 DNA reads TGTGCCAGCAGCTCGATACAGGGGGAAGCTTTCTTT.

The chain joins TRBV7-2 to TRBJ2-2; TRBD1 matches at 10 bases. Germline assignment: CDR1 SGHTA and CDR2 FQGNSA. This CDR3 region has 15 residues. Trimming at V came to 5 bases and at J to 4 bases, leaving 4 bases not matched to a gene. This CDR3 is CASSRRTGGTGELFF. The CDR3 coding sequence is TGTGCCAGCAGCCGACGGACAGGGGGCACCGGGGAGCTGTTTTTT.

This clonotype appeared many times. The chain combines TRBV12-3 or TRBV12-4 with TRBJ2-1, with 13 bases matching TRBD2. The CDR3 covers 14 residues. The J segment lost 9 bases and the V segment lost 6 bases, leaving 5 bases of the junction unmatched. The chain's CDR3 is CASRRGLAGVEQFF. The CDR3 nucleotides are TGTGCCAGCAGACGAGGACTAGCGGGAGTTGAGCAGTTCTTC.

In this sample, this clonotype turned up a few times. The CDR3 DNA is TGTGCCAGCAGCCAAGAAGGCAGGGCTTTGGACTATGGCTACACCTTC. Its protein product is CASSQEGRALDYGYTF. J is TRBJ1-2 and V is TRBV4-2; a weak D match, TRBD1 (5 bases). CDR3 length equals 16 residues. Trimming shortened V by 0 bases and J by 3 bases, and 14 bases separated the two germline ends. Germline CDR1 is LGHNA and CDR2 is YNFKEQ.